This T cell receptor (beta chain) was recorded in a study of identical twins. MiXCR, applied by TCRdb to the 5' RACE reads, yields one record per CDR3 protein. The sample has 500,000 to 550,000 distinct CDR3 sequences; under 25% are singletons. Trimming pared 7 bases from V and 4 bases from J, leaving 10 bases between. The CDR3 is 11 residues long. Germline lookup yields CDR1 DFQATT and CDR2 SNEGSKA (reference sequence). Only a few counts were recorded for this clonotype. The sample was also linked to a second study, of T cells expressing NK-cell markers.

The TCR comes from a woman under 30 in good health. The V call is TRBV20-1, the J call TRBJ2-5, with D unclear. Source material: CD4+ T cells sorted from blood. Here the CDR3 DNA reads TGCAGTGTTCCTCCGGGAGAGACCCAGTACTTC. Protein: CSVPPGETQYF.